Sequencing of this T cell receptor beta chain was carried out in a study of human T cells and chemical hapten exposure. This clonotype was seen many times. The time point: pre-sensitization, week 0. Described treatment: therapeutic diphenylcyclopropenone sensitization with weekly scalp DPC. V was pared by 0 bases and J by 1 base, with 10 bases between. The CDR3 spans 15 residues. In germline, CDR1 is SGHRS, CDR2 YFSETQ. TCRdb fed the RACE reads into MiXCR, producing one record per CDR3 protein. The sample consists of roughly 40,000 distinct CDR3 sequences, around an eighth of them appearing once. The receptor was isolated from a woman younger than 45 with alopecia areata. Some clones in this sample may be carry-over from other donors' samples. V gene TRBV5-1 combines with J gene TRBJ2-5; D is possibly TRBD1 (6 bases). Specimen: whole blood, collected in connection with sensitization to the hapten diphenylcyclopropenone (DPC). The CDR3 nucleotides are TGCGCCAGCAGCTTGGGGCAGGGGCTCCAAGAGACCCAGTACTTC. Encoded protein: CASSLGQGLQETQYF. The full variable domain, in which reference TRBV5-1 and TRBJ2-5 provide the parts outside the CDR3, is KAGVTQTPRYLIKTRGQQVTLSCSPISGHRSVSWYQQTPGQGLQFLFEYFSETQRNKGNFPGRFSGRQFSNSRSEMNVSTLELGDSALYLCASSLGQGLQETQYFGPGTRLLVL.